This T cell receptor beta chain is drawn from a study of blood T cell dynamics during melanoma immunotherapy (TCRdb year 2020). With regard to the full study: Patients with metastatic melanoma were treated with first-line pembrolizumab or nivolumab plus ipilimumab as standard of care in the United Kingdom. A training cohort was formed from consecutive patients, and a further independent group of patients from the same centre was pooled into an external validation set. To find early correlates of response, peripheral T cell receptor repertoires were profiled in metastatic melanoma patients before and after one cycle of checkpoint inhibitor therapy.

From a lookup of the germline V gene, CDR1 and CDR2 are SGHTA and FQGNSA. The germline ends are 9 bases apart after V is trimmed by 1 base and J by 2 bases. The CDR3 goes from the cysteine to the phenylalanine over 15 residues. Only CDR3 DNA is held: 45 bases, read in frame from base 1. Turning to this clone: Its target antigen remains unknown. No base quality information exists; no much larger clone differs at one position.

For every bulk PBMC sample, a fixed 350 ng of DNA was loaded. TCR beta CDR3 sequences were amplified from genomic DNA using the immunoSEQ TCRb Assay kit according to manufacturer instructions. The KAPA Library Quantification Kit for Illumina platforms was used to quantify the pooled libraries by qPCR. Sequencing of the pooled libraries was done on an Illumina NextSeq 500, with clustering at roughly 0.6-1.1 pM. Turning to the authors' computational methods: TCR data were analyzed using immunoSEQ ANALYZER and the R LymphoSeq package. A rearrangement efficiency score was calculated as productive divided by the sum of productive and non-productive CDR3 sequences. Clonality was measured with the Gini coefficient and diversity with the Renyi index at alpha=1, and both measures were compared pairwise between timepoints within each patient. In LymphoSeq, clonal relatedness was computed with an edit distance of 3 and repertoire similarity was computed with the Bhattacharyya coefficient. To classify response, a linear discriminant analysis based on week-3 changes in clonality and diversity was built using the R MASS and caret packages. This is the immuneACCESS table as TCRdb keeps it, with only in-frame sequences that have V and J called. A part of the clones is gone; compared with another copy, unresolved V genes explain less than half, and the rest is unexplained. That table is the source of V, J and clone size, and D and trimming were worked out from the DNA. This sample lists roughly 12,000 clones; about four fifths were detected once. About 16% of the sample belongs to the ten largest clones.

This specimen's time point label, interpreted: week 3, after first cycle of checkpoint inhibitor. Blood samples were taken at two points: before treatment (T0) and at week 3 (W3), which came after the first cycle of checkpoint blockade. Except for two patients with rapid clinical progression, response was assessed 12 weeks after the first infusion by RECIST 1.1; disease control meant complete response, partial response or stable disease. Patients were excluded for prior systemic cancer treatment, concomitant immunosuppressant therapy or synchronous other active malignancies. TCR beta was sequenced in both bulk PBMC and plasma cell-free DNA in order to track circulating cells as well as T cell turnover. PBMC were isolated from blood with Lymphoprep and SepMate tubes, followed by red cell lysis. QIAamp DNA Blood Mini kits were used to extract DNA from both PBMC and sorted T cell subsets. Beyond this particular receptor, the publication reports: The relatively small sample size was acknowledged as something that could potentially limit how far the results can be generalized. A bifurcated reorganization of the PBMC repertoire at W3, with increased clonality or increased diversity, was observed in patients who later achieved disease control, unlike in progressors. Whether the T cell clones behind the repertoire changes were melanoma-specific or instead reflected general immune activation was something the study could not determine.

Material: blood, obtained from a patient treated with checkpoint blockade. Recombination connected TRBV7-2 to TRBJ1-3; TRBD1 is a weak D gene call, 5 bases matching. The clonotype comes from a human donor with melanoma. The DNA sequence reads TGTGCCAGCAGCTTAGATCTGGGGGCTGGAAACACCATATATTTT. The resulting protein is CASSLDLGAGNTIYF.